The clone carrying this T cell receptor beta chain was detected only a few times. This sample is part of a study of blood T cell repertoires in COVID-19. Data came from immunoSEQ multiplex PCR; TCRdb stores just in-frame clones and leaves some out. Among 55,000 or so clones listed, over 60% were seen once. The receptor was derived from a man aged 25 to 40 with COVID-19, enrolled during active disease. Sequencing was done on a sample of peripheral blood.

CDR3 nucleotide sequence: TGCGCCAGCAGCCAAGTGGGCGTGGATGAGCAGTTCTTC. Protein sequence: CASSQVGVDEQFF. The rearrangement uses TRBV4-1 and TRBJ2-1; D not resolved. The CDR3 has 13 amino acids. The ends were cut back, 1 base at V and 8 bases at J, with 9 bases in the middle. Germline-derived CDR1 and CDR2 are MGHRA and YSYEKL.